These T cell receptor beta chains were read from a single sample in a study of post-analysis software for immune sequencing data. TCRdb re-analysed the PCR reads in MiXCR, keeping a single row per CDR3 protein. The profile shows hundreds of thousands of distinct CDR3 sequences, less than 35% of them singletons. The sequencing input was blood. These receptor sequences come from a girl aged 5-17 years with multiple sclerosis. Each CDR3 is given with its conserved first and last residue. Clone size is not always given. Where it is, it says once, few, many or a class for expanded clones.

abundance	v_gene	j_gene	CDR3aa
NA	TRBV24-1	TRBJ2-1	CATSSGGPLGEQFF
NA	TRBV7-2	TRBJ2-3	CASSLVIAADTQYF
many	TRBV7-9	TRBJ2-1	CASSLGYNEQFF
NA	TRBV20-1	TRBJ2-5	CSAERTGGLQETQYF
NA	TRBV7-2	TRBJ1-3	CASSLASGSGNTIYF
NA	TRBV12-3/TRBV12-4	TRBJ1-4	CASSPGRRTNEKLFF
NA	TRBV12-3/TRBV12-4	TRBJ2-3	CASSFLAGAPVTDTQYF
NA	TRBV5-1	TRBJ2-5	CASALRGLQETQYF
few	TRBV20-1	TRBJ2-7	CSAIRPAGGLGEQYF
NA	TRBV29-1	TRBJ2-7	CSVVASGDHRAYEQYF
NA	TRBV18	NA	CASSPGTNLYEQYF
NA	TRBV11-2	TRBJ2-3	CASSLEDRGGWDTQYF
NA	TRBV6-6	TRBJ2-6	CASSYPQGLAGANVLTF
NA	TRBV5-1	TRBJ1-1	CASSLEGGAGTEAFF
few	TRBV7-7	TRBJ2-1	CASSLNGPNYNEQFF
many	TRBV7-8	TRBJ2-1	CASSRYSGGAWDNEQFF
few	TRBV3-1	TRBJ1-2	CASSQMGQTLYGYTF
few	TRBV7-3	TRBJ2-3	CASSFDRDTQYF
few	TRBV6-5	TRBJ1-2	CASLGAGYGYTF
few	TRBV25-1	TRBJ1-6	CASSEWGAGKNSPLHF
few	TRBV25-1	TRBJ2-6	CASSPPQGLAGANVLTF
NA	TRBV14	TRBJ1-1	CASSRQGVAEAFF
NA	TRBV7-3	TRBJ1-1	CASSSQADTEAFF
few	TRBV12-3/TRBV12-4	TRBJ1-2	CASTRTGSGGYTF
NA	TRBV7-2	TRBJ2-5	CASSLTSTQETQYF
NA	TRBV12-3/TRBV12-4	TRBJ2-1	CASSLTRGGTYNEQFF
NA	TRBV20-1	TRBJ2-3	CSACGAGTDTQYF
few	TRBV5-1	TRBJ2-1	CASSPEGLPASKFF
few	TRBV7-2	TRBJ1-2	CASSLATGTGAVKGYTF
NA	TRBV3-1	TRBJ1-2	CASSPAQGPYGYTF
few	TRBV12-3/TRBV12-4	TRBJ2-5	CASSSSSVLKETQYF
NA	TRBV7-2	TRBJ1-1	CASSQLRGDAFF
few	TRBV12-3/TRBV12-4	TRBJ2-5	CASALQAEQGETQYF
few	TRBV4-2	TRBJ1-2	CASSQRDLGYTF
NA	TRBV20-1	TRBJ2-3	CSANIRTRGGTDTQYF
NA	TRBV20-1	TRBJ2-3	CSAARADTQYF
few	TRBV5-1	TRBJ2-7	CASSRDSVEQYF
NA	TRBV19	TRBJ2-7	CASSTGQGWSYEQYF
NA	TRBV20-1	TRBJ2-3	CSASFTDTQYF
few	TRBV5-1	TRBJ2-7	CASSLEEGRTYEQYF
once	TRBV7-8	TRBJ1-1	CASSLVSGAGGLGEAFF
NA	TRBV7-9	TRBJ2-2	CASSQLGFYTGELFF
few	TRBV20-1	TRBJ2-7	CSARDLAGGPKREQYF
NA	TRBV7-9	TRBJ2-1	CASSLTPGRGGPYNEQFF
few	TRBV7-8	TRBJ2-7	CASSSVASFSYEQYF
NA	TRBV5-1	TRBJ2-4	CASSLGAAKNIQYF
few	TRBV6-5	TRBJ2-3	CASSHEGTDTQYF
few	TRBV10-1	TRBJ2-5	CASSEYRGETQYF